These 14 T cell receptor beta chains were all obtained from the same sample, sequenced in a study of blood T cell repertoires in COVID-19. TCRdb keeps only in-frame clones here, not all; method: immunoSEQ multiplex PCR. Of around 270,000 clones listed, around 84% are singletons. The sequencing input was peripheral blood. All receptors come from a man in his 60s with acute or convalescent COVID-19.

This clone was counted between two and nine times. The chain links TRBV3-1 (or the pseudogene TRBV3-2) to TRBJ1-1; D remains unclear. CDR3 length: 18 amino acids. V lost 0 bases, J lost 3 bases, and 20 bases lay in between. Germline CDR1 and CDR2: LGHDT and YNNKEL (reference sequence). The CDR3 loop reads CASSQDLVPSAVDTEAFF. The CDR3 bases are TGTGCCAGCAGCCAAGATCTTGTCCCCAGTGCGGTTGACACTGAAGCTTTCTTT.

V usage is TRBV7-3 and J usage is TRBJ1-1; D call uncertain. Germline V lookup: CDR1 SGHTA, CDR2 FQGTGA. CDR3 length: 13 residues. Between the trimmed V and J ends, which lost 5 bases and 4 bases, there was a span of 11 bases. The chain's CDR3 is CASSLTVGTEAFF. The CDR3 nucleotides are TGTGCCAGCAGCCTCACCGTCGGCACTGAAGCTTTCTTT.

This sequence joins TRBV7-2 and TRBJ2-5; 9 bases are shared with TRBD2. The J segment lost 6 bases and the V segment lost 7 bases, leaving 12 bases of the junction unmatched. Germline values: CDR1 SGHTA, CDR2 FQGNSA. The CDR3 spans 15 residues. The CDR3 sequence: CASTSGSGSLKTQYF. CDR3 coding DNA: TGTGCCAGCACCTCGGGTAGCGGGAGTCTGAAGACCCAGTACTTC.

The chain combines TRBV27 with TRBJ2-7, with D hard to call. The CDR3 is 12 residues long. Trimming shortened V by 10 bases and J by 0 bases, and 10 bases separated the two germline ends. Germline V gene lookup returns CDR1 MNHEY and CDR2 SMNVEV (reference sequence). In DNA form, the CDR3 reads TGTGCCACCTTCAGTGCCTCCTACGAGCAGTACTTC. Translating it yields CATFSASYEQYF.

The chain is built from TRBV7-8 and TRBJ2-5, with TRBD2 matching 7 bases. The CDR3 extends over 16 amino acids. Germline-derived CDR1 and CDR2 are SGHVS and FQNEAQ. Trimming cost V 3 bases and J 7 bases; bases outside gene matches: 14. CDR3 sequence reads: CASSFRGSSGQGTQYF. CDR3 DNA sequence: TGTGCCAGCAGCTTTAGGGGATCTAGCGGCCAGGGGACCCAGTACTTC.

The chain links TRBV5-1 to TRBJ2-3, with TRBD1 matching over 10 bases. The CDR3 length is 15 residues. J gave up 2 bases and V 4 bases, and 4 bases lay outside the gene matches. Germline CDR1 and CDR2: SGHRS and YFSETQ. The CDR3: CASSKGQGTTDTQYF. As DNA, the CDR3 is TGCGCCAGCAGCAAGGGACAGGGGACCACAGATACGCAGTATTTT.

This clone was seen a handful of times. This sequence joins TRBV7-2 and TRBJ2-6; possible D gene TRBD2, 6 bases. The CDR3 is 17 amino acids. Germline CDR1 reads SGHTA; CDR2 reads FQGNSA. With 3 bases removed from V and 3 bases from J, the gap between germline ends came to 15 bases. CDR3 residues: CASSFDGTRGGANVLTF. The CDR3 nucleotides read TGTGCCAGCAGCTTTGATGGGACTCGGGGTGGGGCCAACGTCCTGACTTTC. Using reference TRBV7-2 and TRBJ2-6 for the parts outside the CDR3, the full variable domain is GAGVSQSPSNKVTEKGKDVELRCDPISGHTALYWYRQSLGQGLEFLIYFQGNSAPDKSGLPSDRFSAERTGGSVSTLTIQRTQQEDSAVYLCASSFDGTRGGANVLTFGAGSRLTVL.

V usage is TRBV27 and J usage is TRBJ2-7; D remains unclear. Germline V gene sequence: CDR1 MNHEY, CDR2 SMNVEV (reference sequence). This CDR3 contains 19 residues. V gave up 0 bases and J gave up 1 base, with 22 bases separating them. The CDR3: CASSLSSETMSKISYEQYF. CDR3 in DNA: TGTGCCAGCAGTTTATCGTCTGAGACAATGTCCAAAATTTCCTACGAGCAGTACTTC.

The J gene is TRBJ2-5, the V gene TRBV6-9; D is possibly TRBD2 (5 bases). There are 11 residues in the CDR3. The V end was cut by 7 bases, the J end by 5 bases, with 8 bases between. Germline CDR1 is MNHGY and CDR2 is SVAAGI. The CDR3 sequence is CASKTGETQYF. The CDR3 coding sequence is TGTGCCAGCAAGACGGGGGAGACCCAGTACTTC.

This chain joins TRBV4-1 and TRBJ2-5, with D possibly matching TRBD2 (5 bases). V gave up 4 bases and J gave up 7 bases, with 16 bases separating them. The CDR3 has 14 amino acids. CDR1 is MGHRA and CDR2 is YSYEKL in the germline V gene. The CDR3 DNA follows: TGCGCCAGCAGCCTCCCGGGCCCCGAGGGGACCCAGTACTTC. It codes for CASSLPGPEGTQYF.

This chain joins TRBV11-2 and TRBJ2-7; 7 bases agree with TRBD2. J gave up 6 bases and V 0 bases, and 14 bases lay outside the gene matches. Germline V gives CDR1 SGHAT, CDR2 FQNNGV. This CDR3 comprises 17 residues. For the CDR3, the DNA is TGTGCCAGCAGCTTAGATCCCCCAACCCGGTCGGGGGGCGAGCAGTACTTC. Residues: CASSLDPPTRSGGEQYF.

The V gene is TRBV5-4, the J gene TRBJ1-1, with D unresolved. There are 14 residues in the CDR3. Germline V gene lookup returns CDR1 SGHNT and CDR2 YYREEE (reference sequence). V was clipped by 0 bases and J by 8 bases, with 14 bases between them. CDR3 sequence (DNA): TGTGCCAGCAGCTTGGTCGGGGTCGGAGGAGAAGCTTTCTTT. Its translation: CASSLVGVGGEAFF.

This sequence joins TRBV7-9 and TRBJ2-7, with a weak D call TRBD1 (5 bases). Germline V CDR1 and CDR2: SEHNR, FQNEAQ (reference sequence). The CDR3 is 13 amino acids. Trimming left V 7 bases short and J 7 bases short, with 17 bases between. CDR3: CASTPTVSREQYF. In nucleotides, the CDR3 is TGTGCCAGCACCCCGACAGTTAGCCGGGAGCAGTACTTC.

This chain uses TRBV27 with TRBJ2-7; TRBD2 agrees at 11 bases. Trimming took 1 base from V and 4 from J; bases not matched to a gene: 21. In germline, CDR1 is MNHEY, CDR2 SMNVEV (reference sequence). The CDR3 contains 21 residues. The CDR3 region has the DNA TGTGCCAGCAGTTTATGTAGAACTAGCGGGAGACTCCCCCTTACCAATTACGAGCAGTACTTC. Translated, it gives CASSLCRTSGRLPLTNYEQYF.